Detailed here is one T cell receptor (beta chain). These data come from a study of blood T cell repertoires in COVID-19. On the study more broadly: The origin of the acute and convalescent COVID-19 samples was the United States, Italy and Spain.

V was trimmed by 4 bases and J by 7 bases, leaving 14 bases between them. CDR1 WSHSY and CDR2 SAAADI come from the germline V gene. The CDR3 length is 13 residues. Method: immunoSEQ multiplex PCR; TCRdb's copy keeps in-frame clones and lacks some. Of roughly 110,000 clones listed, about 88% are singletons. The sample taken for sequencing was peripheral blood. The chain employs TRBV10-2 and TRBJ2-7; TRBD1 is a possible D gene (6 bases). This clonotype originated in a man between 35 and 55 years old with acute or convalescent COVID-19. This chain's CDR3 is CASSGGTLSEQYF. CDR3 bases: TGCGCCAGCAGTGGGGGGACACTCTCGGAGCAGTACTTC.